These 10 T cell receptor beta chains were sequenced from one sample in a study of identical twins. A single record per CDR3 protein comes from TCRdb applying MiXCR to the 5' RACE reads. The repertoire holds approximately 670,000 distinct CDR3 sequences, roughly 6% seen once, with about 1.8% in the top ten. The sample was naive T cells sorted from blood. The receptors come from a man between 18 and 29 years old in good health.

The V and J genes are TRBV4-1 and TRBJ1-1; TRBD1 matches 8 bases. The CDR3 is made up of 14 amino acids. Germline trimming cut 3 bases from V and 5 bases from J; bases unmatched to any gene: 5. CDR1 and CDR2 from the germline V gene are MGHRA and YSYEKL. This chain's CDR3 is CASSHTGGRTEAFF. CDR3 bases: TGCGCCAGCAGCCACACAGGGGGACGAACTGAAGCTTTCTTT.

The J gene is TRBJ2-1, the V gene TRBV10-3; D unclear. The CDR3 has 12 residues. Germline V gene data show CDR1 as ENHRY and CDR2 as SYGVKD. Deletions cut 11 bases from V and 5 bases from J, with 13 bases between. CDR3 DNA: TGTGCCGCCCTCGATTCTAACAATGAGCAGTTCTTC. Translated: CAALDSNNEQFF.

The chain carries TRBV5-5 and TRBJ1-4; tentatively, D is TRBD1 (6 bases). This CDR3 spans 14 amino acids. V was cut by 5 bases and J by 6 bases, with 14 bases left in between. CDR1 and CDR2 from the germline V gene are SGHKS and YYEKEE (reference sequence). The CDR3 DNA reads TGTGCCAGCAGTCCGGACAGCGGTTATGAAAAACTGTTTTTT. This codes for CASSPDSGYEKLFF.

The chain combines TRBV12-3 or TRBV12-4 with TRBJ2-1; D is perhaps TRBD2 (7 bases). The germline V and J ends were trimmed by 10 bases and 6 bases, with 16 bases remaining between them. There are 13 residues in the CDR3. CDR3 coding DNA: TGTGCCATTAGGGGGGAGGGCGTCAATGAGCAGTTCTTC. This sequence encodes CAIRGEGVNEQFF.

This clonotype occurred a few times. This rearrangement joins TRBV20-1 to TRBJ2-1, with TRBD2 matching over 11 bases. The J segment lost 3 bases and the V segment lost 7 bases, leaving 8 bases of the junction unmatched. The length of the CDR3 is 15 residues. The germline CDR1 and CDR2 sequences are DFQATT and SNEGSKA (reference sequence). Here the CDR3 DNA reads TGCAGTGTCCTAGCGGGAGGCATCATCTACAATGAGCAGTTCTTC. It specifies CSVLAGGIIYNEQFF.

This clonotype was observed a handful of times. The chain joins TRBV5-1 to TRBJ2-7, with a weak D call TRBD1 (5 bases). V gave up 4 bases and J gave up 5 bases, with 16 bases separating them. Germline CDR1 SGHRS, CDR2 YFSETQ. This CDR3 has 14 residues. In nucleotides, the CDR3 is TGCGCCAGCAGCCCCCAGGGTGTGTCGGACGAGCAGTACGTC. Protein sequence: CASSPQGVSDEQYV.

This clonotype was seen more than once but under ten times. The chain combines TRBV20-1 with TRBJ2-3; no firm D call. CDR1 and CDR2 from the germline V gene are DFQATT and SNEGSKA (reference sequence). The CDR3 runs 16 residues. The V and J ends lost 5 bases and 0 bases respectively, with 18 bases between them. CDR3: CSAPTERRGSTDTQYF. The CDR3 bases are TGCAGTGCTCCCACCGAAAGACGTGGGAGCACAGATACGCAGTATTTT.

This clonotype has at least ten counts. CDR3 residues: CASSYGALAGGVFGGELFF. The DNA of the CDR3 is TGTGCCAGCAGTTATGGGGCCCTAGCGGGAGGAGTCTTTGGCGGGGAGCTGTTTTTT. The V gene is TRBV6-5, the J gene TRBJ2-2; 11 positions match TRBD2. Germline-derived CDR1 and CDR2 are MNHEY and SVGAGI. The junction had 16 bases not matched to a gene; V was cut back by 3 bases and J by 7 bases. The CDR3 consists of 19 residues.

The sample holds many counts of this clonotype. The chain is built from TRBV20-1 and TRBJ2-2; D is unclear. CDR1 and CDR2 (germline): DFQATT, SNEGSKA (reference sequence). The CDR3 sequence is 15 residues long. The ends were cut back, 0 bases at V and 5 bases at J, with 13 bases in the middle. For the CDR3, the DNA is TGCAGTGCTAGAGATATTGGCTCCGGGACCGGGGAGCTGTTTTTT. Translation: CSARDIGSGTGELFF.

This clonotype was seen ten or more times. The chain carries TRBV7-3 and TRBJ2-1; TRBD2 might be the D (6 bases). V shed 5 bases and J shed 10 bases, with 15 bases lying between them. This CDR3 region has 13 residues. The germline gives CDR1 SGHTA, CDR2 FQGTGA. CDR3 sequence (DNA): TGTGCCAGCAGCAATAGCGGAAAGCAGGAGCAGTTCTTC. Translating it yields CASSNSGKQEQFF.